Following are 2 T cell receptor beta chains from one sample sequenced in a study of CD8 T cells in Susac syndrome. RNA amounts of about 0.5 to 1 ug underwent reverse transcription with random hexamers. TCRdb reanalysed the immunoSEQ multiplex PCR reads using MiXCR and keeps one entry per CDR3 protein. This sample yields under 90,000 distinct CDR3 sequences, of which 95% are seen a single time; roughly 0.44% belongs to the top ten. The sequencing sample was made of CD8+ T cells from PBMCs. The receptors derive from a human donor with Susac syndrome.

The rearrangement links TRBV6-5 to TRBJ2-3; tentatively, D is TRBD2 (5 bases). Germline assignment: CDR1 MNHEY and CDR2 SVGAGI. The CDR3 has 13 amino acids. Trimming took 5 bases from V and 6 from J, leaving 12 bases between them. CDR3 sequence (DNA): TGTGCCAGCAGTGGCGGACCGGGGGATACGCAGTATTTT. Amino acid sequence: CASSGGPGDTQYF.

The gene calls are TRBV7-3 and TRBJ2-5; D is perhaps TRBD1 (7 bases). V lost 0 bases, J lost 7 bases, and 18 bases lay in between. CDR3 length equals 16 residues. Per the germline V gene, CDR1 is SGHTA and CDR2 is FQGTGA. The CDR3 DNA follows: TGTGCCAGCAGCTTAACGGGGGGACAGAGCGCGGGGACCCAGTACTTC. Translated, it gives CASSLTGGQSAGTQYF. The variable domain in full, completed from reference TRBV7-3 and TRBJ2-5, reads GAGVSQTPSNKVTEKGKYVELRCDPISGHTALYWYRQSLGQGPEFLIYFQGTGAADDSGLPNDRFFAVRPEGSVSTLKIQRTERGDSAVYLCASSLTGGQSAGTQYFGPGTRLLVL.